This entry describes one T cell receptor beta chain. Cohorts were determined from participant-reported clinical history. This entry comes from a study of blood T cell repertoires in COVID-19. As processed by the authors: Amplified reference gene primers provided the basis for estimating nucleated cell counts. Generated by immunoSEQ multiplex PCR, the TCRdb table keeps only in-frame clones and is missing some. The V and J calls and clone size were taken over from that table, and D and trimming were inferred from the DNA. The sample contains some 260,000 clones, roughly 90% of which appear only once. CDR3 length: 17 amino acids. Germline-derived CDR1 and CDR2 are MDHEN and SYDVKM. V shed 4 bases and J 3 bases; nucleotides not matched to a gene: 9.

The sequence derives from a man in his forties who had recovered from COVID-19. The chain links TRBV28 to TRBJ2-7; 13 positions agree with TRBD2. The sample was PBMCs or T cells enriched from blood (not recorded which). The CDR3 nucleotides read TGTGCCAGCAGTTCATTCGGACTAGCGGGAGCGTTCTACGAGCAGTACTTC. It encodes CASSSFGLAGAFYEQYF.